The T cell receptor beta chain under discussion was sequenced for a study of cytotoxic CD8 clonotypes in ibrutinib-treated CLL (dated by TCRdb to the early 2020s). Study-wide context: The cohort had 11 relapsed/refractory and some 15 treatment-naive patients; about 17 were IGHV unmutated. The response samples were drawn at a median of 12 months into treatment, with a range of about 6 to 40 months. Of the 86 people in the trial, around 26 had longitudinal samples available. Samples averaged approximately 260,000 productive templates and 80,000 to 100,000 productive rearrangements. Cryopreserved peripheral blood mononuclear cells were obtained prior to treatment, at the time of response, and at either disease progression or sustained remission. Partial responses were observed in about 25 patients and complete responses in 2; after a median follow-up of around 68 months, remission was maintained in 15 or so patients and progression was observed in some 12. Every sample from remission and from progressive disease was obtained while the patients were still on ibrutinib.

From the germline V gene, CDR1 is MDHEN and CDR2 is SYDVKM. Between the V and J ends, shortened by 7 bases and 1 base respectively, the junction contains 14 bases. From cysteine to phenylalanine, the CDR3 is 15 amino acids long. CDR3 DNA only is kept here, 45 bases in frame from base 1. Remarks on this clone: Its target antigen remains unknown. No qualities accompany the bases; no much larger clone lies one base away.

In light of the paper, this sample's time point label describes: 12 months on ibrutinib. For TCR beta library preparation, roughly 2 micrograms of genomic DNA were extracted from the cryopreserved PBMCs. High-throughput TCR beta sequencing was performed on longitudinal blood samples from CLL patients receiving ibrutinib monotherapy. The patients took part in an open-label, single-center phase 2 trial of ibrutinib monotherapy. The research as a whole found: Clonality increased at ibrutinib response, stayed stable in sustained remission, and fell back toward baseline at progression. Sampling times were not matched between patients in sustained remission and patients whose disease was progressing, and lymph node repertoires were not examined. Baseline clonality exceeded that of age-matched healthy donors and correlated strongly with circulating CD8+ T-cell counts. Public clonotypes were rare and either contracted or stayed stable during treatment, and the rise in clonality at ibrutinib response reflected the expansion of private clonotypes.

The goal of deep resolution MiSeq sequencing was a depth between 1 in 1 million and 1 in 200,000 T cells, and coverage averaged 10x per clonotype. The immunoSEQ hsTCRB Kit was used to generate the TCR beta libraries. Processing in the source paper ran as follows. ImmunoSEQ Data Assistant and ImmunoSEQ Analyzer were used for data analysis, and V, D and J genes were assigned according to IMGT definitions. Clonality was computed as one minus normalized Shannon entropy of productive rearrangement frequencies, ranging from 0 to 1. Public clonotype analysis was restricted to overrepresented clonotypes comprising at least 0.05% of each patient's repertoire. Repertoires from 10 to 15 age-matched healthy donors in immuneACCESS were used as clonality controls. TCRdb limited this immuneACCESS table to in-frame rearrangements with V and J called. A share of clones is missing; checked studies link under half to unresolved V genes, and the rest is unexplained. Clonal size and the V and J genes are those of that table, whereas D and trimming came from the DNA. The sample yields about 80,000 clones; roughly 77% were counted once. In total, the top ten clones hold roughly 5% of the sample.

The TCR sequence derives from a human donor with chronic lymphocytic leukemia. The specimen comprised PBMCs, sampled after 12 months of ibrutinib treatment. Recombination joined TRBV28 with TRBJ1-5; the D region possibly corresponds to TRBD1 (5 bases align). The nucleotides read TGTGCCAGCACAGGCGGGGACGCGAGCAATCAGCCCCAGCATTTT. It codes for CASTGGDASNQPQHF.